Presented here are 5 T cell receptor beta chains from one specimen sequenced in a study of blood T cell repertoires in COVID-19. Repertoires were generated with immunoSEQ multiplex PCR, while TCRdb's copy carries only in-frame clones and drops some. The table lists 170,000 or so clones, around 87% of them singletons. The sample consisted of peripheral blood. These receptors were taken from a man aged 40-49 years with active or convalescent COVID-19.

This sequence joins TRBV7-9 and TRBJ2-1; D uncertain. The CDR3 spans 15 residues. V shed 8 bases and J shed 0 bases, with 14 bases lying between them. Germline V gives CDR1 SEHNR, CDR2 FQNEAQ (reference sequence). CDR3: CASPLVESSYNEQFF. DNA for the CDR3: TGTGCCAGCCCCTTAGTGGAGAGCTCCTACAATGAGCAGTTCTTC.

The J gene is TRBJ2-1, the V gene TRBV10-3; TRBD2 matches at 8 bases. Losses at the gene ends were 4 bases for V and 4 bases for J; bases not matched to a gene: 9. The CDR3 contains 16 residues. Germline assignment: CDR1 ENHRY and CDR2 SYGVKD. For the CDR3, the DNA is TGTGCCATCAGTGGTAGGCGGGGGGCCGATTACAATGAGCAGTTCTTC. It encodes CAISGRRGADYNEQFF.

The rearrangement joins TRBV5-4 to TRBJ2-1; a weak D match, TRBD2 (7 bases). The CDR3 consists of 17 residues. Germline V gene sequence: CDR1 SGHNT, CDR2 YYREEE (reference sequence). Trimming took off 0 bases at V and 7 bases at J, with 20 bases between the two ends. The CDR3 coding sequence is TGTGCCAGCAGCTTGGCCAGCTGGGGGGGCCGGCGGAATGAGCAGTTCTTC. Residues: CASSLASWGGRRNEQFF.

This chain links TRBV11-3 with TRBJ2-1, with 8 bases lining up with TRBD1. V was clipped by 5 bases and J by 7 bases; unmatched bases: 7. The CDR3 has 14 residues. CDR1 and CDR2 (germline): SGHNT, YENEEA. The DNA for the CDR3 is TGTGCCAGCAGCCCCACAGGGGGTTTGAATGAGCAGTTCTTC. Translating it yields CASSPTGGLNEQFF.

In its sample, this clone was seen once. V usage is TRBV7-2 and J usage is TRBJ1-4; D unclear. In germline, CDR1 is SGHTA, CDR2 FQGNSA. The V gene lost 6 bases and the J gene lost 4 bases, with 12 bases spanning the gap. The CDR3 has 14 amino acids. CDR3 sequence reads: CASSPEVNNEKLFF. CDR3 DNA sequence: TGTGCCAGCAGTCCTGAGGTCAATAATGAAAAACTGTTTTTT.